The 19 T cell receptor beta chains presented below share a single source sample, sequenced in a study of blood T cell repertoires in COVID-19. Sequencing used immunoSEQ multiplex PCR; TCRdb keeps in-frame clones, though not all of them. The data contain 60,000 or so clones, about 87% of them singletons. The source material was peripheral blood. All receptors derive from a man in his 60s with acute or convalescent COVID-19.

Comment on this clone: One end of the junction fails to match germline, which may point to a read error. This rearrangement joins TRBV19 to TRBJ2-1; 9 bases fit TRBD1. This CDR3 has 16 amino acids. Germline CDR1 is LNHDA and CDR2 is SQIVND (reference sequence). The CDR3 DNA reads as TGTGCCAATAGTATCCGGACAGGGGTCTCCTACAATGAGCAGTTCTTC. Encoded protein: CANSIRTGVSYNEQFF.

The chain combines TRBV9 with TRBJ1-2; no firm D call. V gave up 0 bases and J gave up 2 bases, with 11 bases separating them. The CDR3 is 15 amino acids. The germline gives CDR1 SGDLS, CDR2 YYNGEE. CDR3 residues: CASSVDAGINYGYTF. The DNA for the CDR3 is TGTGCCAGCAGCGTAGATGCGGGTATCAACTATGGCTACACCTTC.

This chain links TRBV14 with TRBJ2-1; no firm D call. Trimming pared 2 bases from V and 4 bases from J, leaving 6 bases between. Germline CDR1 and CDR2: SGHDN and FVKESK. This CDR3 spans 13 amino acids. The CDR3: CASSQYRYNEQFF. The CDR3 DNA reads as TGTGCCAGCAGCCAATATAGATACAATGAGCAGTTCTTC.

This clone is categorized as medium-sized. The chain joins TRBV15 to TRBJ1-4, with 7 bases aligning to TRBD1. V gave up 6 bases and J gave up 0 bases; unmatched junction bases: 4. Germline V gives CDR1 LNHNV, CDR2 YYDKDF (reference sequence). This CDR3 has 15 amino acids. CDR3 sequence (DNA): TGTGCCACCAGAGGGGGCAGGTCAACTAATGAAAAACTGTTTTTT. This sequence encodes CATRGGRSTNEKLFF. Supplemented by reference TRBV15 and TRBJ1-4, the full variable domain reads DAMVIQNPRYQVTQFGKPVTLSCSQTLNHNVMYWYQQKSSQAPKLLFHYYDKDFNNEADTPDNFQSRRPNTSFCFLDIRSPGLGDTAMYLCATRGGRSTNEKLFFGSGTQLSVL.

The chain is built from TRBV7-8 and TRBJ2-7; 9 bases match TRBD1. After removal of 5 bases from V and 0 bases from J, the junction contained 8 bases not matched to a gene. CDR1 SGHVS and CDR2 FQNEAQ come from the germline V gene. CDR3 size: 16 residues. The CDR3 loop is CASSLTGGSLSYEQYF. The CDR3 DNA reads TGTGCCAGCAGCCTAACAGGGGGCTCACTCTCCTACGAGCAGTACTTC.

CDR3 bases: TGTGCCAGCAGTGAAGATTGGGACAGGGGGAATCAGCCCCAGCATTTT. Its protein is CASSEDWDRGNQPQHF. The chain employs TRBV2 and TRBJ1-5; 11 positions match TRBD1. Germline V CDR1 and CDR2: SNHLY, FYNNEI. Trimming removed 1 base from V and 4 bases from J; junction bases left unmatched: 3. CDR3 length equals 16 residues. The full variable domain, completed using reference TRBV2 and TRBJ1-5, is EPEVTQTPSHQVTQMGQEVILRCVPISNHLYFYWYRQILGQKVEFLVSFYNNEISEKSEIFDDQFSVERPDGSNFTLKIRSTKLEDSAMYFCASSEDWDRGNQPQHFGDGTRLSIL.

This rearrangement joins TRBV5-1 to TRBJ1-3; D remains unclear. Trimming pared 0 bases from V and 0 bases from J, leaving 7 bases between. CDR1 SGHRS and CDR2 YFSETQ come from the germline V gene. This CDR3 region has 15 residues. CDR3 DNA: TGCGCCAGCAGCTTGGACAGCCTCTCTGGAAACACCATATATTTT. This sequence encodes CASSLDSLSGNTIYF.

V usage is TRBV7-8 and J usage is TRBJ2-3, with 13 bases lining up with TRBD2. The CDR3 runs 18 residues. CDR1 SGHVS and CDR2 FQNEAQ come from the germline V gene. With V trimmed by 5 bases and J by 4 bases, 12 bases remained unmatched. The CDR3 loop reads CASSRTRLAGGTPDTQYF. CDR3 DNA: TGTGCCAGCAGCCGCACCAGACTAGCGGGGGGAACCCCAGATACGCAGTATTTT.

This rearrangement joins TRBV14 to TRBJ1-1; D call uncertain. This CDR3 is built from 14 residues. Germline values: CDR1 SGHDN, CDR2 FVKESK. The V end was cut by 0 bases, the J end by 2 bases, with 7 bases between. The CDR3 DNA reads as TGTGCCAGCAGCCAAGATTACTTTAACACTGAAGCTTTCTTT. This translates into CASSQDYFNTEAFF. Full variable domain (outside the CDR3, taken from reference TRBV14 and TRBJ1-1): EAGVTQFPSHSVIEKGQTVTLRCDPISGHDNLYWYRRVMGKEIKFLLHFVKESKQDESGMPNNRFLAERTGGTYSTLKVQPAELEDSGVYFCASSQDYFNTEAFFGQGTRLTVV.

The chain uses TRBV27 and TRBJ1-1, with unresolved D. V shed 8 bases and J shed 9 bases, with 25 bases lying between them. CDR3 length equals 15 residues. CDR1 and CDR2 (germline): MNHEY, SMNVEV (reference sequence). CDR3 nucleotide sequence: TGTGCCAGCGTAAAGGAGGGAGGATGGATGGCTAAAGCTTTCTTT. This encodes CASVKEGGWMAKAFF.

The rearrangement links TRBV25-1 to TRBJ1-1, with 7 bases identical to TRBD1. This CDR3 is built from 13 residues. The V and J ends lost 4 bases and 5 bases, in that order; junction bases with no gene match: 4. CDR1 and CDR2 from the germline V gene are MGHDK and SYGVNS. The CDR3: CASSAQGRTEAFF. DNA of the CDR3: TGTGCCAGCAGTGCACAGGGGAGGACTGAAGCTTTCTTT.

The gene calls are TRBV27 and TRBJ2-1; 7 bases line up with TRBD2. This CDR3 has 17 amino acids. CDR1 MNHEY and CDR2 SMNVEV come from the germline V gene (reference sequence). V trimming: 1 base; J trimming: 2 bases; junction bases outside the gene matches: 8. Written as DNA, the CDR3 is TGTGCCAGCAGTTTATTCCTCGGGGAGGGACCCTACAATGAGCAGTTCTTC. Its protein is CASSLFLGEGPYNEQFF.

The V call is TRBV7-8, the J call TRBJ1-4; D may be TRBD1 (5 bases). The CDR3 runs 15 residues. Germline CDR1 is SGHVS and CDR2 is FQNEAQ. The germline V and J ends were trimmed by 0 bases and 7 bases, with 12 bases remaining between them. CDR3 in amino acids: CASSLAGGGTEKLFF. CDR3 nucleotides: TGTGCCAGCAGCTTAGCCGGGGGAGGGACTGAAAAACTGTTTTTT.

This clone has just one count. The chain joins TRBV6-5 to TRBJ2-1, with TRBD1 as a possible D gene (6 bases). The germline gives CDR1 MNHEY, CDR2 SVGAGI. The CDR3 is 14 amino acids. The V end was cut by 0 bases, the J end by 7 bases, with 10 bases between. CDR3 amino acids: CASSYSPQGNEQFF. The CDR3 region has the DNA TGTGCCAGCAGTTACTCCCCCCAGGGGAATGAGCAGTTCTTC.

This chain uses TRBV6-1 with TRBJ1-2, with D possibly being TRBD1 (5 bases). V was trimmed by 0 bases and J by 5 bases, leaving 7 bases between them. The germline V gene encodes CDR1 MNHNS and CDR2 SASEGT. The CDR3 is 13 amino acids. Here the CDR3 DNA reads TGTGCCAGCAGTGAAGCGGCAGGGTATGGCTACACCTTC. As protein: CASSEAAGYGYTF.

With respect to this clone: In the same sample, other DNA sequences code for this CDR3. V and J are TRBV4-3 and TRBJ1-2, with D perhaps TRBD1 (6 bases). V gave up 1 base and J gave up 1 base, with 7 bases separating them. Germline assignment: CDR1 LGHNA and CDR2 YSLEER. This CDR3 is 14 amino acids long. In DNA, the CDR3 is TGCGCCAGCAGCCAAGGGACAGTTAACTATGGCTACACCTTC. Amino acid sequence: CASSQGTVNYGYTF.

This rearrangement joins TRBV10-3 to TRBJ2-3, with D hard to call. Trimming shortened V by 3 bases and J by 5 bases, and 9 bases separated the two germline ends. The CDR3 has 13 amino acids. From germline, CDR1 is ENHRY and CDR2 SYGVKD. CDR3 DNA: TGTGCCATCAGTGACGTCAGGCGAGATACGCAGTATTTT. Protein: CAISDVRRDTQYF.

The chain joins TRBV7-9 to TRBJ2-3; TRBD2 is a possible D gene (6 bases). Trimming took 2 bases from V and 3 from J, leaving 15 bases between them. This CDR3 has 16 residues. The germline CDR1 and CDR2 sequences are SEHNR and FQNEAQ (reference sequence). The CDR3 sequence is CASSLWTAGWTDTQYF. CDR3 sequence (DNA): TGTGCCAGCAGCTTATGGACGGCGGGATGGACAGATACGCAGTATTTT.

This rearrangement joins TRBV6-2 or TRBV6-3 to TRBJ1-1; tentative D call: TRBD1 (6 bases). Trimming cost V 0 bases and J 0 bases, with 20 bases left between them. Germline V CDR1 and CDR2: MNHEY, SVGEGT. This CDR3 is built from 19 residues. CDR3 protein: CASSYSSFIKGHVNTEAFF. The CDR3 DNA sequence: TGTGCCAGCAGTTACTCGAGTTTTATCAAGGGACACGTGAACACTGAAGCTTTCTTT.